Listed here are 21 T cell receptor beta chains from one sample, sequenced in a study of blood T cell repertoires in COVID-19. Generated by immunoSEQ multiplex PCR, the TCRdb table keeps only in-frame clones and is missing some. Of about 36,000 clones listed, more than 60% are singletons. Material: peripheral blood. Every receptor here comes from a man in his fifties or sixties with active COVID-19.

This rearrangement joins TRBV5-6 to TRBJ2-7; 11 bases match TRBD2. This CDR3 is 16 amino acids long. J was trimmed by 6 bases and V by 4 bases; bases with no gene match: 12. Looked up from germline, CDR1 is SGHDT and CDR2 is YYEEEE. The CDR3 protein is CASSELLAGEFLEQYF. CDR3 DNA: TGTGCCAGCAGCGAATTACTAGCGGGAGAGTTTCTCGAGCAGTACTTC. The full variable domain, with the rest looked up from reference TRBV5-6 and TRBJ2-7, is DAGVTQSPTHLIKTRGQQVTLRCSPKSGHDTVSWYQQALGQGPQFIFQYYEEEERQRGNFPDRFSGHQFPNYSSELNVNALLLGDSALYLCASSELLAGEFLEQYFGPGTRLTVT.

This chain joins TRBV5-4 and TRBJ2-1; 10 bases map to TRBD2. The V segment lost 5 bases and the J segment 4 bases; nucleotides outside the gene matches: 6. Germline V gene data show CDR1 as SGHNT and CDR2 as YYREEE (reference sequence). There are 15 residues in the CDR3. Here the CDR3 reads CASRQTSGSYNEQFF. CDR3 coding DNA: TGTGCCAGCAGGCAGACTAGCGGGTCTTACAATGAGCAGTTCTTC.

A few counts support this clone. This chain uses TRBV5-1 with TRBJ2-7; a possible D gene is TRBD2 (6 bases). Trimming shortened V by 7 bases and J by 5 bases, and 19 bases separated the two germline ends. This CDR3 contains 14 residues. The germline V gene encodes CDR1 SGHRS and CDR2 YFSETQ. The CDR3 is CASRGVLATNEQYF. CDR3 DNA: TGCGCCAGCCGGGGCGTACTAGCTACAAACGAGCAGTACTTC.

This clone was seen a few times. This sequence joins TRBV7-9 and TRBJ1-2; D possibly corresponds to TRBD1 (6 bases). Trimming took off 5 bases at V and 8 bases at J, with 12 bases between the two ends. There are 12 residues in the CDR3. Germline CDR1 reads SEHNR; CDR2 reads FQNEAQ (reference sequence). The CDR3 loop reads CASSNRAGGYTF. Written as DNA, the CDR3 is TGTGCCAGCAGCAACAGGGCGGGCGGCTACACCTTC.

This rearrangement joins TRBV5-6 to TRBJ2-7, with a weak D call TRBD2 (6 bases). The V gene's germline CDR1 is SGHDT and CDR2 YYEEEE. The CDR3 runs to 16 residues. V lost 3 bases, J lost 4 bases, and 20 bases lay in between. CDR3 loop: CASSSLRRAIEYEQYF. The CDR3 DNA reads as TGTGCCAGCAGCTCCCTTCGGAGGGCGATCGAGTACGAGCAGTACTTC.

This chain joins TRBV19 and TRBJ2-2; 13 nucleotides agree with TRBD2. CDR1 LNHDA and CDR2 SQIVND come from the germline V gene (reference sequence). The CDR3 extends over 17 amino acids. V lost 8 bases to trimming and J lost 3 bases; unmatched junction nucleotides: 9. The CDR3 here is CASAPGTSGIHTGELFF. CDR3 in DNA: TGTGCCAGTGCCCCTGGGACTAGCGGGATTCACACCGGGGAGCTGTTTTTT. Full variable domain (rest looked up from reference TRBV19 and TRBJ2-2): DGGITQSPKYLFRKEGQNVTLSCEQNLNHDAMYWYRQDPGQGLRLIYYSQIVNDFQKGDIAEGYSVSREKKESFPLTVTSAQKNPTAFYLCASAPGTSGIHTGELFFGEGSRLTVL.

This clone was counted a single time. V and J are TRBV7-2 and TRBJ2-2, with 11 nucleotides matching TRBD2. J lost 6 bases, V lost 5 bases, and 5 bases had no gene match. CDR3 size: 15 residues. Looked up from germline, CDR1 is SGHTA and CDR2 is FQGNSA. The CDR3 spells CASSGTSGEAGELFF. The DNA for the CDR3 is TGTGCCAGCAGCGGGACTAGCGGTGAGGCCGGGGAGCTGTTTTTT. Based on the CDR3 plus reference TRBV7-2 and TRBJ2-2, the full variable domain is GAGVSQSPSNKVTEKGKDVELRCDPISGHTALYWYRQSLGQGLEFLIYFQGNSAPDKSGLPSDRFSAERTGGSVSTLTIQRTQQEDSAVYLCASSGTSGEAGELFFGEGSRLTVL.

This chain uses TRBV10-1 with TRBJ1-6; 7 nucleotides line up with TRBD1. This CDR3 contains 15 residues. Germline trimming cut 0 bases from V and 7 bases from J; bases unmatched to any gene: 3. The germline V gene has CDR1 WNHNN and CDR2 SYGVQD (reference sequence). The CDR3 is CASSESSGQNSPLHF. In nucleotides, the CDR3 is TGCGCCAGCAGTGAGTCGTCGGGACAGAATTCACCCCTCCACTTT.

The chain recombines TRBV7-9 with TRBJ2-5, with TRBD2 as a possible D gene (5 bases). Germline CDR1 reads SEHNR; CDR2 reads FQNEAQ (reference sequence). V was clipped by 4 bases and J by 4 bases, with 19 bases between them. The CDR3 is made up of 16 amino acids. The CDR3 sequence is CASSSSAGDATETQYF. The CDR3 region has the DNA TGTGCCAGCAGCTCATCCGCGGGCGACGCCACAGAGACCCAGTACTTC.

The chain recombines TRBV10-3 with TRBJ2-1; no reliable D call. This CDR3 region has 16 residues. With 0 bases removed from V and 3 bases from J, the gap between germline ends came to 12 bases. Germline CDR1 is ENHRY and CDR2 is SYGVKD. The CDR3 DNA is TGTGCCATCAGTGAGTCCCCTTTCCTCAGCTACAATGAGCAGTTCTTC. The encoded protein is CAISESPFLSYNEQFF.

The chain employs TRBV3-1 (or the pseudogene TRBV3-2) and TRBJ1-1, with D perhaps matching TRBD1 (6 bases). Germline V gene lookup returns CDR1 LGHDT and CDR2 YNNKEL (reference sequence). Trimming took off 4 bases at V and 4 bases at J, with 10 bases between the two ends. The length of the CDR3 is 13 residues. The CDR3 region has the DNA TGTGCCAGCAGCCGTCAGGGGCGCACTGAAGCTTTCTTT. Amino acid sequence: CASSRQGRTEAFF.

V usage is TRBV4-2 and J usage is TRBJ2-7, with 7 positions matching TRBD1. The length of the CDR3 is 15 residues. Germline assignment: CDR1 LGHNA and CDR2 YNFKEQ. V lost 0 bases, J lost 4 bases, and 6 bases stayed unmatched. The CDR3 region has the DNA TGTGCCAGCAGCCAAGAGGCAGGGGGAGTTTACGAGCAGTACTTC. This sequence encodes CASSQEAGGVYEQYF.

This clone has more than one count but fewer than ten. This chain connects TRBV9 to TRBJ2-5, with 12 bases lining up with TRBD1. V lost 3 bases and J lost 4; bases outside the gene matches: 10. The CDR3 loop spans 17 amino acids. The germline gives CDR1 SGDLS, CDR2 YYNGEE. In nucleotides, the CDR3 is TGTGCCAGCAGCGAGCGGTACCGGGACAGGGGGCGAGAGACCCAGTACTTC. It yields the protein CASSERYRDRGRETQYF.

CDR3 bases: TGTGCCAGCAGCGGACCGGGACAGGGAACGATCTCTGAAGCTTTCTTT. Encoded protein: CASSGPGQGTISEAFF. The chain combines TRBV9 with TRBJ1-1; 9 bases are shared with TRBD1. This CDR3 has 16 amino acids. Germline V gene data show CDR1 as SGDLS and CDR2 as YYNGEE. V trimming: 3 bases; J trimming: 6 bases; junction bases outside the gene matches: 12. The whole variable domain, filled in from reference TRBV9 and TRBJ1-1, reads DSGVTQTPKHLITATGQRVTLRCSPRSGDLSVYWYQQSLDQGLQFLIQYYNGEERAKGNILERFSAQQFPDLHSELNLSSLELGDSALYFCASSGPGQGTISEAFFGQGTRLTVV.

The chain uses TRBV19 and TRBJ1-1; 7 bases are shared with TRBD1. Germline V gene data show CDR1 as LNHDA and CDR2 as SQIVND (reference sequence). V shed 11 bases, J shed 1 base, and the junction held 10 bases outside the gene matches. The CDR3 is 14 residues long. CDR3 nucleotides: TGTGCCTCATCCAGGGGGACACCGAACACTGAAGCTTTCTTT. This gives the protein CASSRGTPNTEAFF.

The chain employs TRBV7-9 and TRBJ1-1; 9 bases match TRBD1. Germline CDR1 SEHNR, CDR2 FQNEAQ (reference sequence). This CDR3 region has 15 residues. The V gene end was trimmed by 4 bases and the J gene end by 2 bases; junction bases not matched to a gene: 5. As DNA, the CDR3 is TGTGCCAGCAGCTCGGGGACAGGGCCCAACACTGAAGCTTTCTTT. The encoded protein is CASSSGTGPNTEAFF. The variable domain in full, with the rest retrieved from reference TRBV7-9 and TRBJ1-1, is DTGVSQNPRHKITKRGQNVTFRCDPISEHNRLYWYRQTLGQGPEFLTYFQNEAQLEKSRLLSDRFSAERPKGSFSTLEIQRTEQGDSAMYLCASSSGTGPNTEAFFGQGTRLTVV.

CDR3 coding DNA: TGTGCCAGCAGCTTGGGGACAGCGAACACCGGGGAGCTGTTTTTT. It encodes CASSLGTANTGELFF. J is TRBJ2-2 and V is TRBV11-2; 7 bases are a match to TRBD1. The CDR3 runs 15 residues. The V gene end was trimmed by 3 bases and the J gene end by 0 bases; junction bases not matched to a gene: 1. Germline V gene data show CDR1 as SGHAT and CDR2 as FQNNGV.

In DNA, the CDR3 is TGTGCCAGCAATCTTGTCTATAATTCACCCCTCCACTTT. Its translation: CASNLVYNSPLHF. V gene TRBV6-5 combines with J gene TRBJ1-6; no definite D call. This CDR3 contains 13 residues. From germline, CDR1 is MNHEY and CDR2 SVGAGI. V shed 7 bases and J shed 3 bases, with 7 bases lying between them.

This chain links TRBV4-1 with TRBJ1-2; D gene ambiguous. Germline CDR1 is MGHRA and CDR2 is YSYEKL. V gave up 1 base and J gave up 4 bases, with 10 bases separating them. The CDR3 runs to 14 residues. The CDR3 DNA reads as TGCGCCAGCAGCCAAGGCGCAGGCCGCTATGGCTACACCTTC. Translated: CASSQGAGRYGYTF.

The rearrangement links TRBV28 to TRBJ1-1; D is unresolved. Germline V gives CDR1 MDHEN, CDR2 SYDVKM. The ends were cut back, 2 bases at V and 5 bases at J, with 9 bases in the middle. CDR3 length equals 13 residues. The CDR3 nucleotides read TGTGCCAGCAGTTTAGACATTGGAACTGAAGCTTTCTTT. This encodes CASSLDIGTEAFF.

This clone was observed a handful of times. The CDR3 reads CASSLQGGIEKLFF. The DNA of the CDR3 is TGTGCCAGCAGCCTACAGGGTGGGATTGAAAAACTGTTTTTT. The V and J genes are TRBV7-2 and TRBJ1-4, with D tentatively TRBD1 (6 bases). The V gene's germline CDR1 is SGHTA and CDR2 FQGNSA. The V end was cut by 5 bases, the J end by 7 bases, with 14 bases between. CDR3 length: 14 residues.